These T cell receptor beta chains were read from a single sample in a study of CD8 T cells in Susac syndrome. Using its own MiXCR run on the immunoSEQ multiplex PCR reads, TCRdb lists one record per CDR3 protein. The profile shows approximately 130,000 distinct CDR3 sequences, approximately 89% of them singletons. The sample comprised CD8+ T cells from PBMCs. The receptors were gathered from a human donor with multiple sclerosis. Each CDR3 is given with its conserved first and last residue. Each record gives: V gene, CDR3 length, D gene, clone size, J gene, CDR3 DNA, CDR3 protein. A D gene is named only where the DNA matches it firmly. Clone size is not always given. Where it is, it says once, few, many or a class for expanded clones.

>TRBV7-9|13|NA|NA|TRBJ1-1
TGTGCCAGCAGCGCAACGGGTCAGACTGAAGCTTTCTTT
CASSATGQTEAFF
>TRBV11-2|15|NA|NA|TRBJ2-5
TGTGCCAGCAGCTCCCTATCAGCGTCCGGGGAGACCCAGTACTTC
CASSSLSASGETQYF
>TRBV27|13|NA|NA|TRBJ1-2
TGTGCCAGCAGTCCCCGGGACCCGCGAGGCTACACCTTC
CASSPRDPRGYTF
>TRBV28|15|NA|NA|TRBJ1-5
TGTGCCAGCACCCCGGGCATTGAGGGCAATCAGCCCCAGCATTTT
CASTPGIEGNQPQHF
>TRBV3-1|15|NA|NA|TRBJ2-1
TGTGCCAGCAGCCAAGATGGGGCAGCCTACAATGAGCAGTTCTTC
CASSQDGAAYNEQFF
>TRBV27|15|TRBD1|NA|TRBJ2-7
TGTGCCAGCAGTCCCCGACAGGGTTTGGTCCACGAGCAGTACTTC
CASSPRQGLVHEQYF
>TRBV10-2|13|TRBD1|NA|TRBJ2-2
TGCGCCAGCGACAGGGGCCGGACCGGGGAGCTGTTTTTT
CASDRGRTGELFF
>TRBV14|16|NA|NA|TRBJ1-4
TGTGCCAGCAGCCAAGATACGTGGGGCTATAATGAAAAACTGTTTTTT
CASSQDTWGYNEKLFF
>TRBV5-6|19|NA|NA|TRBJ1-2
TGTGCCAGCAGCTTACCCGGCGGAGGTAGGGACTTATCCAACTATGGCTACACCTTC
CASSLPGGGRDLSNYGYTF
>TRBV27|15|NA|once|TRBJ2-1
TGTGCCAGCAGAATGGCAGCCAACCCCTACAATGAGCAGTTCTTC
CASRMAANPYNEQFF
>TRBV20-1|13|NA|NA|TRBJ2-7
TGCAGTGCTACCCTGGACAGCGACTACGAGCAGTACTTC
CSATLDSDYEQYF
>TRBV28|14|TRBD2|NA|TRBJ2-7
TGTGCCAGCAGCCTTAGCGGGAGTCCCTACGAGCAGTACTTC
CASSLSGSPYEQYF
>TRBV27|10|NA|NA|TRBJ2-7
TGTGCTGGAGGGTCCTACGAGCAGTACTTC
CAGGSYEQYF
>TRBV2|15|NA|NA|TRBJ2-1
TGTGCCAGCAGTGAGTCGGGAGCTAGTTATGGTGAGCAGTTCTTC
CASSESGASYGEQFF
>TRBV30|13|TRBD1|NA|TRBJ1-4
TGTGCCTGGCGCCAGGGGGGATACGAAAAACTGTTTTTT
CAWRQGGYEKLFF
>TRBV7-9|15|TRBD2|NA|TRBJ2-3
TGTGCCAGCAGCAACCTAGCGGATAGCACAGATACGCAGTATTTT
CASSNLADSTDTQYF
>TRBV7-2|13|NA|NA|TRBJ2-3
TGTGCCAGCAGCTCAGTCCCGCCAGATACGCAGTATTTT
CASSSVPPDTQYF
>TRBV10-3|12|NA|NA|TRBJ2-7
TGTGCCATCAGTCCTAGCTCCTACGAGCAGTACTTC
CAISPSSYEQYF
>TRBV6-2/TRBV6-3|12|NA|once|TRBJ2-2
TGTGCCAGCAGTTACTCGGCCGGGGAGCTGTTTTTT
CASSYSAGELFF
>TRBV19|17|TRBD1|NA|TRBJ1-5
TGTGCCGGACCCAGGGGGCGGCAAGGTAGTAACAATCAGCCCCAGCATTTT
CAGPRGRQGSNNQPQHF
>TRBV5-4|14|TRBD2|NA|TRBJ2-7
TGTGCCAGCAGCTTGGTAGCGGGAGTAAAAGAGCAGTACTTC
CASSLVAGVKEQYF
>TRBV2|13|NA|NA|TRBJ2-1
TGTGCCAGCAGGGCACTATCCTACAATGAGCAGTTCTTC
CASRALSYNEQFF
>TRBV4-1|14|NA|once|TRBJ1-3
TGCGCCAGCAGCTCGACAGTGTCTGGAAACACCATATATTTT
CASSSTVSGNTIYF
>TRBV30|16|TRBD2|NA|TRBJ2-5
TGTGCCTGGGATCCCGGACTAGCGGGAGGGCCGGAGACCCAGTACTTC
CAWDPGLAGGPETQYF
>TRBV18|17|NA|NA|TRBJ1-2
TGTGCCAGCTCACCAATCAAGTCGGGACACCCGGCTAGGGGCTACACCTTC
CASSPIKSGHPARGYTF
>TRBV7-8|14|NA|NA|TRBJ2-7
TGTGCCAGCAGCTTAGAGGCCACCTCCTACGAGCAGTACTTC
CASSLEATSYEQYF
>TRBV27|14|NA|once|TRBJ1-4
TGTGCCAGCAGCTCCTCGTCGATGAATGAAAAACTGTTTTTT
CASSSSSMNEKLFF
>TRBV13|16|NA|NA|TRBJ1-5
TGTGCCAGCAGCTTCCCAAGACGGTCGGGTAGCCAGCCCCAGCATTTT
CASSFPRRSGSQPQHF
>TRBV6-6|13|NA|NA|TRBJ1-1
TGTGCCAGCATCATACAGGGGAACACTGAAGCTTTCTTT
CASIIQGNTEAFF
>TRBV29-1|14|TRBD1|NA|TRBJ2-1
TGCAGCACCCCACAGGGGGCAGGGGAAGATGAGCAGTTCTTC
CSTPQGAGEDEQFF
>TRBV27|15|TRBD1|NA|TRBJ1-2
TGTGCCAGCAGTTTATCGCAGGGGGCTTGGTATGGCTACACCTTC
CASSLSQGAWYGYTF
>TRBV5-6|12|NA|NA|TRBJ2-7
TGTGCCAGCAGCTCCAGGGAAAACGAGCAGTACTTC
CASSSRENEQYF
>TRBV30|13|NA|NA|TRBJ1-1
TGTGCCTGGAGTGTCGACGGGACCACTGAAGCTTTCTTT
CAWSVDGTTEAFF
>TRBV6-5|15|TRBD2|NA|TRBJ2-7
TGTGCCAGCAGTTATTTCGCTAGCGGGAGTTACGAGCAGTACTTC
CASSYFASGSYEQYF
>TRBV3-1|19|TRBD1|NA|TRBJ2-5
TGTGCCAGCAGCCAACCACTAGGGGGACAGGGGGACTACCAAGAGACCCAGTACTTC
CASSQPLGGQGDYQETQYF
>TRBV28|14|NA|NA|TRBJ1-1
TGTGCCAGCAGTTTGCCGGACACAAACACTGAAGCTTTCTTT
CASSLPDTNTEAFF
>TRBV20-1|14|NA|NA|TRBJ1-1
TGCAGTGCTAGAGTGGTTGGAGAGAACACTGAAGCTTTCTTT
CSARVVGENTEAFF
>TRBV3-1|15|TRBD1|NA|TRBJ2-3
TGTGCCAGCAGCCAGGACAGGACTTCCTGGGATACGCAGTATTTT
CASSQDRTSWDTQYF
>TRBV4-1|14|NA|NA|TRBJ2-1
TGCGCCAGCAGCCCAAATAAGTACTACAATGAGCAGTTCTTC
CASSPNKYYNEQFF
>TRBV29-1|15|TRBD2|NA|TRBJ2-3
TGCAGCGCGACACTAGCGGGAGATTCCACAGATACGCAGTATTTT
CSATLAGDSTDTQYF
>TRBV7-9|12|NA|once|TRBJ1-1
TGTGCCAGCAGCTTAGCAGGGAAGGAAGCTTTCTTT
CASSLAGKEAFF
>TRBV27|13|NA|NA|TRBJ1-1
TGTGCCAGCGCTGGGGGGCGAAACACTGAAGCTTTCTTT
CASAGGRNTEAFF
>TRBV13|13|NA|NA|TRBJ1-1
TGTGCCAGCAGCTTGGGCAGGGTGGCTGAAGCTTTCTTT
CASSLGRVAEAFF
>TRBV6-5|14|NA|NA|TRBJ2-7
TGTGCCAGCACATACTTGCCCTTTCCCTACGAGCAGTACTTC
CASTYLPFPYEQYF
>TRBV11-2|13|TRBD2|NA|TRBJ2-3
TGTGCCAGCAGCCCTGCGGGGGAAGATACGCAGTATTTT
CASSPAGEDTQYF
>TRBV27|15|TRBD1|NA|TRBJ2-7
TGTGCCAGCCAGGACAGGGCCTCCCAATTGGTCGAGCAGTACTTC
CASQDRASQLVEQYF
>TRBV4-2|13|NA|NA|TRBJ2-7
TGTGCCAGCAGCCAAGGCCCTCTCTACGAGCAGTACTTC
CASSQGPLYEQYF
>TRBV7-9|16|NA|once|TRBJ2-2
TGTGCCAGCAGCCCCTCCCGAGGCGGTGGTACCGGGGAGCTGTTTTTT
CASSPSRGGGTGELFF
>TRBV27|13|NA|NA|TRBJ2-7
TGTGCCAGCAGTCCCTCCTCCTCCTACGAGCAGTACTTC
CASSPSSSYEQYF
>TRBV29-1|12|NA|NA|TRBJ2-2
TGCAGCGTTTCTGGGACCACCGGGGAGCTGTTTTTT
CSVSGTTGELFF
>TRBV7-9|17|NA|NA|TRBJ1-5
TGTGCCAGCAGTATAGGGGAGGGGGTCCTCGGCAATCAGCCCCAGCATTTT
CASSIGEGVLGNQPQHF